One and the same sample provided the 9 T cell receptor beta chains below, sequenced in a study of T-cell memory formation after mild COVID-19. TCRdb re-called the 5' RACE reads through MiXCR, storing one row per CDR3 protein. Altogether about 200,000 distinct CDR3 sequences are present, 7.5% to 10% being singletons, with the ten largest covering around 3.3%. The sequencing sample was made of PBMCs or a T cell subset sorted from them (not recorded which). These receptors were obtained from a man aged 18 to 29 who had mild COVID-19 (a few samples of this study predate the infection). Cell type and time point are not known.

The chain recombines TRBV10-3 with TRBJ2-5, with D tentatively TRBD2 (5 bases). Trimming took 0 bases from V and 5 from J, leaving 10 bases between them. From germline, CDR1 is ENHRY and CDR2 SYGVKD. The CDR3 consists of 14 residues. The CDR3, as DNA: TGTGCCATCAGTGAGTCGACGTCGGGGGAGACCCAGTACTTC. Translated, it gives CAISESTSGETQYF.

This clonotype has a count of ten or more. The J gene is TRBJ2-7, the V gene TRBV5-1; TRBD1 aligns across 9 bases. Germline V CDR1 and CDR2: SGHRS, YFSETQ. The trim removed 4 bases at V and 4 bases at J, leaving 9 bases unmatched. The CDR3 contains 15 residues. The CDR3 DNA is TGCGCCAGCAGCATCAAGGGACAGGGTCAGTACGAGCAGTACTTC. This gives the protein CASSIKGQGQYEQYF.

This clonotype occurred a few times. The chain couples TRBV20-1 to TRBJ1-5; D might be TRBD1 (6 bases). Germline V gene lookup returns CDR1 DFQATT and CDR2 SNEGSKA (reference sequence). The CDR3 sequence is 13 residues long. The ends were cut back, 1 base at V and 7 bases at J, with 11 bases in the middle. CDR3: CSARVGGQQPQHF. CDR3 DNA: TGCAGTGCTAGAGTCGGGGGCCAGCAGCCCCAGCATTTT.

Only a few counts were recorded for this clonotype. The chain combines TRBV6-2 or TRBV6-3 with TRBJ2-7; D possibly matches TRBD1 or TRBD2 (5 bases each). The V and J ends lost 5 bases and 9 bases respectively, with 17 bases between them. The CDR3 contains 13 residues. Germline V gene data show CDR1 as MNHEY and CDR2 as SVGEGT. The CDR3 loop reads CASSPTGSRGQYV. In nucleotides, the CDR3 is TGTGCCAGCAGTCCCACAGGCAGCCGGGGGCAGTACGTC.

This clonotype turned up a few times. This rearrangement joins TRBV11-2 to TRBJ2-7; the match to TRBD1 covers 7 bases. Germline CDR1 is SGHAT and CDR2 is FQNNGV. The CDR3 is 17 residues long. J gave up 0 bases and V 1 base, and 9 bases lay outside the gene matches. The CDR3 coding sequence is TGTGCCAGCAGCTTAGGTCCGGGACAGCGCATCTCCTACGAGCAGTACTTC. It specifies CASSLGPGQRISYEQYF.

This clonotype occurred many times. The V call is TRBV5-1, the J call TRBJ2-1; D not certain. Germline CDR1 SGHRS, CDR2 YFSETQ. The CDR3 extends over 16 amino acids. Trimming took off 1 base at V and 3 bases at J, with 14 bases between the two ends. The CDR3 nucleotides are TGCGCCAGCAGCTTGTGGAGCAAGACTCTCTACAATGAGCAGTTCTTC. Amino acid sequence: CASSLWSKTLYNEQFF. Full variable domain (rest looked up from reference TRBV5-1 and TRBJ2-1): KAGVTQTPRYLIKTRGQQVTLSCSPISGHRSVSWYQQTPGQGLQFLFEYFSETQRNKGNFPGRFSGRQFSNSRSEMNVSTLELGDSALYLCASSLWSKTLYNEQFFGPGTRLTVL.

This clonotype was counted a few times. The chain recombines TRBV28 with TRBJ2-7; 8 bases match TRBD1. The CDR3 runs 15 residues. V shed 5 bases, J shed 7 bases, and the junction held 13 bases outside the gene matches. Germline-derived CDR1 and CDR2 are MDHEN and SYDVKM. The DNA of the CDR3 is TGTGCCAGCAGTACACCCTCCACAGGGGGTGGGGAGCAGTACGTC. This encodes CASSTPSTGGGEQYV.

This chain links TRBV28 with TRBJ2-7; D is possibly TRBD2 (6 bases). The CDR3 has 15 amino acids. V was trimmed by 6 bases and J by 4 bases, leaving 19 bases between them. Per germline, CDR1 MDHEN and CDR2 SYDVKM. The CDR3 coding sequence is TGTGCCAGCAGCCCCCCACCAGGCGGGAATTACGAGCAGTACGTC. Protein product: CASSPPPGGNYEQYV.

The chain employs TRBV5-4 and TRBJ2-1; D may be TRBD2 (6 bases). V lost 5 bases and J 6 bases, leaving 15 bases between the germline ends. CDR3 length: 14 amino acids. The germline V gene has CDR1 SGHNT and CDR2 YYREEE (reference sequence). CDR3 nucleotide sequence: TGTGCCAGCAGGGGCACCGGGACTTTCAATGAGCAGTTCTTC. This gives the protein CASRGTGTFNEQFF.